This TCR beta chain was recovered during a study of CD8+ T cells in alopecia areata. About the research overall: Tofacitinib administration to treated patients was oral, at 5 to 10 mg twice daily.

General study findings and limits: Greater clonality was observed in lesional scalp samples, especially alopecia totalis/universalis, versus normal scalp.

Extracted RNA was reverse transcribed into cDNA, the sequencing template. Libraries were prepared by immunoSEQ multiplex PCR; TCRdb keeps only in-frame clonotypes and omits some of them. This sample yields 170,000 or so clones, of which just under 60% are seen a single time; approximately 14% belongs to the top ten. Trimming stripped 2 bases from V and 4 bases from J, with 2 bases between. CDR3 length equals 10 residues. Germline V gives CDR1 DFQATT, CDR2 SNEGSKA (reference sequence). Collected material from alopecia areata patients comprised lesional scalp punch biopsies and peripheral blood. Remarks on this clone: Its antigen remains unknown. This sample includes further DNA sequences coding for the same CDR3.

Here the sequenced sample was CD4+ T cells sorted from blood, taken at week 0. The TCR originated in a human donor with alopecia areata. This chain joins TRBV20-1 and TRBJ2-5; D not resolved. CDR3 sequence reads: CSARRETQYF. The CDR3 coding sequence is TGCAGTGCTAGACGAGAGACCCAGTACTTC.